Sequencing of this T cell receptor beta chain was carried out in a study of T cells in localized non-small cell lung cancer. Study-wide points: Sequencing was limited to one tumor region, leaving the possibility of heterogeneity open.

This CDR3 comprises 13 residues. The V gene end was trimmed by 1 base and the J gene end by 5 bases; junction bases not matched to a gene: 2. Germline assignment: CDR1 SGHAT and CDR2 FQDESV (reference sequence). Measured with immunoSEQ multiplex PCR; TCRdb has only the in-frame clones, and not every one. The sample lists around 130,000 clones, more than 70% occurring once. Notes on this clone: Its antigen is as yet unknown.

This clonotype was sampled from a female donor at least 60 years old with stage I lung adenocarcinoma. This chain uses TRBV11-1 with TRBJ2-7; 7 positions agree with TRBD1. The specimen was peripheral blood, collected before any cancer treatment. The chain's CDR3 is CASSLDRGHEQYF. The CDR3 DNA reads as TGTGCCAGCAGCTTAGACAGGGGTCACGAGCAGTACTTC. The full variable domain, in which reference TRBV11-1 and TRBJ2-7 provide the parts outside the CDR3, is EAEVAQSPRYKITEKSQAVAFWCDPISGHATLYWYRQILGQGPELLVQFQDESVVDDSQLPKDRFSAERLKGVDSTLKIQPAELGDSAMYLCASSLDRGHEQYFGPGTRLTVT.